The 22 T cell receptor beta chains below were found in one sample sequenced in a study of control samples from healthy donors and cancer patients (dated by TCRdb to 2019 to 2021). Receptors were amplified or captured by the immunoSEQ multiplex PCR assay. TCRdb obtained this table from immuneACCESS and retained in-frame rearrangements with V and J assigned. These tables miss some clones; where compared with another copy, unresolved V genes account for less than half of the shortfall, and the remainder is unexplained. The sample data list fewer than 200,000 clones, and almost 90% of these were observed just once. The ten largest clonotypes hold approximately 4.9% of the sample. The specimen was blood. The receptors derive from a woman aged 30 to 39 in good health.

The chain recombines TRBV3-1 (or the pseudogene TRBV3-2) with TRBJ1-2; D is ambiguous. Germline V gives CDR1 LGHDT, CDR2 YNNKEL (reference sequence). This CDR3 comprises 13 residues. V gave up 4 bases and J gave up 5 bases, with 11 bases separating them. For the CDR3, the DNA is TGTGCCAGCAGCCTGCCGGGAGATTATGGCTACACCTTC. It specifies CASSLPGDYGYTF.

The chain employs TRBV30 and TRBJ1-1; no firm D call. The CDR3 totals 14 residues. V shed 2 bases and J shed 3 bases, with 13 bases lying between them. Germline V gene data show CDR1 as GTSNPN and CDR2 as SVGIG (reference sequence). DNA of the CDR3: TGTGCCTGGAGTATAGGGATGGTCGACACTGAAGCTTTCTTT. Its protein is CAWSIGMVDTEAFF.

This chain uses TRBV28 with TRBJ2-1; D is ambiguous. The length of the CDR3 is 16 residues. With 5 bases removed from V and 5 bases from J, the gap between germline ends came to 19 bases. Germline V CDR1 and CDR2: MDHEN, SYDVKM. This chain's CDR3 is CASSPARLNLDNEQFF. CDR3 DNA sequence: TGTGCCAGCAGTCCCGCACGACTTAACCTAGACAATGAGCAGTTCTTC.

This rearrangement joins TRBV10-3 to TRBJ1-3; D is ambiguous. This CDR3 comprises 10 residues. V lost 8 bases to trimming and J lost 10 bases, with 9 bases between them. Germline CDR1 is ENHRY and CDR2 is SYGVKD. The CDR3 here is CAIADETIYF. The CDR3 DNA sequence: TGTGCCATCGCCGACGAAACCATATATTTT.

This chain connects TRBV6-5 to TRBJ1-6, with D possibly being TRBD1 (6 bases). V gave up 0 bases and J gave up 9 bases, with 12 bases separating them. Germline V lookup: CDR1 MNHEY, CDR2 SVGAGI. The CDR3 covers 15 residues. The CDR3 bases are TGTGCCAGCAGTTACTCTACAGGGAAAGGTTCACCCCTCCACTTT. Protein product: CASSYSTGKGSPLHF.

The rearrangement joins TRBV28 to TRBJ2-4; tentatively, D is TRBD2 (6 bases). V shed 5 bases and J shed 2 bases, with 19 bases lying between them. Germline CDR1 is MDHEN and CDR2 is SYDVKM. The CDR3 totals 17 residues. In DNA, the CDR3 is TGTGCCAGCAGTCTGACCCGCGGGGAGGCGTCCAAAAACATTCAGTACTTC. This sequence encodes CASSLTRGEASKNIQYF.

The table lists this clone with a few counts. Germline and junction disagree at one end, which may indicate a read error. This chain uses TRBV7-7 with TRBJ1-5; D remains ambiguous. The germline gives CDR1 SSHAT, CDR2 FNYEAQ (reference sequence). CDR3 length: 18 amino acids. CDR3 coding DNA: TGTGCTAGCAGCTTAGCGGTAAGGTGCGTGGGAAAGGATCAGCCCCAGCATTTT. Amino acids: CASSLAVRCVGKDQPQHF.

This clone was seen once. The rearrangement links TRBV4-2 to TRBJ2-5, with D perhaps given as TRBD1 or TRBD2 (6 bases each). Deletions cut 0 bases from V and 5 bases from J, with 10 bases between. This CDR3 comprises 14 residues. CDR1 and CDR2 from the germline V gene are LGHNA and YNFKEQ. The CDR3 protein is CASSQDRRGETQYF. CDR3 nucleotide sequence: TGTGCCAGCAGCCAAGATAGGAGGGGGGAGACCCAGTACTTC.

The J gene is TRBJ2-7, the V gene TRBV5-6; perhaps TRBD2 as D (6 bases). V lost 6 bases to trimming and J lost 3 bases, with 19 bases between them. Germline V lookup: CDR1 SGHDT, CDR2 YYEEEE. The CDR3 is 15 amino acids. The CDR3 DNA reads as TGTGCCAGCACCTCCGGAGGGGACGGTAGCTACGAGCAGTACTTC. Translating it yields CASTSGGDGSYEQYF.

This clone is a singleton in its sample. The chain joins TRBV27 to TRBJ2-3; TRBD1 or TRBD2 may be the D gene (5 bases each). The CDR3 is 15 amino acids. The germline CDR1 and CDR2 sequences are MNHEY and SMNVEV (reference sequence). The V end was cut by 2 bases, the J end by 2 bases, with 11 bases between. CDR3 sequence: CASSLRGRYTDTQYF. The CDR3 bases are TGTGCCAGCAGTTTACGGGGACGGTACACAGATACGCAGTATTTT.

This rearrangement joins TRBV7-2 to TRBJ2-7, with 12 bases aligning to TRBD1. V trimming: 4 bases; J trimming: 5 bases; junction bases outside the gene matches: 9. This CDR3 comprises 16 residues. The germline V gene has CDR1 SGHTA and CDR2 FQGNSA. Here the CDR3 reads CASSYQGTGGADEQYF. CDR3 sequence (DNA): TGTGCCAGCAGCTACCAAGGGACAGGGGGCGCCGACGAGCAGTACTTC.

The gene calls are TRBV11-3 and TRBJ2-1, with 7 bases matching TRBD1. The V and J ends lost 3 bases and 0 bases, in that order; junction bases with no gene match: 5. The CDR3 runs 16 residues. Germline lookup yields CDR1 SGHNT and CDR2 YENEEA. The CDR3 protein is CASSFGQASSYNEQFF. As DNA, the CDR3 is TGTGCCAGCAGCTTCGGACAGGCTAGCTCCTACAATGAGCAGTTCTTC.

This chain joins TRBV29-1 and TRBJ2-1; 9 bases agree with TRBD1. After removal of 7 bases from V and 4 bases from J, the junction contained 8 bases not matched to a gene. The germline CDR1 and CDR2 sequences are SQVTM and ANQGSEA. The CDR3 covers 14 residues. The CDR3 sequence is CSAPGQGSYNEQFF. CDR3 sequence (DNA): TGCAGCGCCCCGGGACAGGGATCTTACAATGAGCAGTTCTTC.

V and J are TRBV11-3 and TRBJ1-2; maybe TRBD1 (6 bases). CDR1 is SGHNT, CDR2 YENEEA, per germline. Trimming took 2 bases from V and 8 from J, leaving 9 bases between them. The CDR3 spans 12 residues. The DNA for the CDR3 is TGTGCCAGCAGCTTAACAGGGAGCGGCTACACCTTC. Its translation is CASSLTGSGYTF.

The chain is built from TRBV24-1 and TRBJ1-5, with D possibly TRBD1 on 5 matching bases. The V and J ends lost 3 bases and 9 bases respectively, with 8 bases between them. The germline CDR1 and CDR2 sequences are KGHDR and SFDVKD. The CDR3 sequence is 12 residues long. The CDR3 sequence: CATSDPGLPQHF. The CDR3, as DNA: TGTGCCACCAGTGATCCGGGACTGCCCCAGCATTTT.

The CDR3 protein is CATSNGQGADTQYF. The CDR3 DNA reads TGTGCCACCAGCAACGGACAGGGGGCAGATACGCAGTATTTT. The J gene is TRBJ2-3, the V gene TRBV15, with TRBD1 matching over 10 bases. The CDR3 has 14 amino acids. CDR1 and CDR2 from the germline V gene are LNHNV and YYDKDF (reference sequence). V gave up 4 bases and J gave up 4 bases; unmatched junction bases: 2. The full variable domain, with the rest looked up from reference TRBV15 and TRBJ2-3, is DAMVIQNPRYQVTQFGKPVTLSCSQTLNHNVMYWYQQKSSQAPKLLFHYYDKDFNNEADTPDNFQSRRPNTSFCFLDIRSPGLGDTAMYLCATSNGQGADTQYFGPGTRLTVL.

The V call is TRBV5-6, the J call TRBJ2-7; 8 bases align to TRBD1. After removal of 4 bases from V and 2 bases from J, the junction contained 5 bases not matched to a gene. Per the germline V gene, CDR1 is SGHDT and CDR2 is YYEEEE. The CDR3 totals 14 residues. As DNA, the CDR3 is TGTGCCAGCAGCATCGGACAGGGTACCTACGAGCAGTACTTC. It yields the protein CASSIGQGTYEQYF.

This clone was seen a single time. The chain carries TRBV28 and TRBJ2-1; 9 bases are shared with TRBD2. The CDR3 sequence is 17 residues long. V dropped 0 bases and J dropped 7; count of bases not matched to a gene: 10. The germline CDR1 and CDR2 sequences are MDHEN and SYDVKM. DNA for the CDR3: TGTGCCAGCAGTTTATGGACTACCGGGACTAGCAAGAATGAGCAGTTCTTC. Translation gives CASSLWTTGTSKNEQFF. The full variable domain, with the rest looked up from reference TRBV28 and TRBJ2-1, is DVKVTQSSRYLVKRTGEKVFLECVQDMDHENMFWYRQDPGLGLRLIYFSYDVKMKEKGDIPEGYSVSREKKERFSLILESASTNQTSMYLCASSLWTTGTSKNEQFFGPGTRLTVL.

The chain carries TRBV24-1 and TRBJ1-5; D might be TRBD1 (6 bases). Trimming removed 8 bases from V and 2 bases from J, with 15 bases in between. The length of the CDR3 is 15 residues. CDR1 KGHDR and CDR2 SFDVKD come from the germline V gene. The CDR3 region has the DNA TGTGCCACCAATTACAGGGCTGAGGGCAATCAGCCCCAGCATTTT. Its translation: CATNYRAEGNQPQHF.

The chain uses TRBV4-1 and TRBJ2-1, with 9 bases lining up with TRBD2. The CDR3 extends over 16 amino acids. In germline, CDR1 is MGHRA, CDR2 YSYEKL. Unmatched junction bases numbered 8, after V lost 4 bases and J lost 4 bases. The CDR3 sequence is CASSLQGLAGYNEQFF. In DNA form, the CDR3 reads TGCGCCAGCAGCCTTCAGGGGCTAGCGGGATACAATGAGCAGTTCTTC.

The chain carries TRBV23-1 and TRBJ2-7; no firm D call. TRBV23-1 is labeled an ORF, and its function is uncertain. V lost 0 bases to trimming and J lost 3 bases, with 15 bases between them. The CDR3 loop spans 16 amino acids. The CDR3 nucleotides read TGCGCCAGCAGTCAATCCTTCGACCTAACCCTCTACGAGCAGTACTTC. Translation: CASSQSFDLTLYEQYF.

The genes are TRBV19 and TRBJ1-6; D is possibly TRBD1 (5 bases). The CDR3 extends over 15 amino acids. V was pared by 6 bases and J by 7 bases, with 16 bases between. Germline V lookup: CDR1 LNHDA, CDR2 SQIVND (reference sequence). CDR3 region: CASRHPGVRNSPLHF. CDR3 nucleotide sequence: TGTGCCAGTAGACACCCGGGGGTGAGGAATTCACCCCTCCACTTT.